This entry lists 28 T cell receptor beta chains sequenced from one sample in a study of OX40 agonist ivuxolimab in advanced cancers. The repertoire was sequenced with immunoSEQ multiplex PCR; TCRdb's copy has only in-frame clones and lacks some. Counted here are about 63,000 clones, roughly nine tenths occurring once; the ten biggest clones make up 10% to 13%. The material sequenced was CD4+ or CD8+ T cells sorted from blood, taken in a trial of the OX40 agonist ivuxolimab. These receptors all come from an adult with an advanced solid tumor such as melanoma, head and neck, liver or kidney cancer.

This chain joins TRBV5-8 and TRBJ1-2; maybe TRBD1 (5 bases). The CDR3 length is 15 residues. The V end lost 0 bases, the J end lost 0 bases, and 9 bases lay between the germline ends. The germline CDR1 and CDR2 sequences are SGHTS and YDEGEE. The CDR3 loop reads CASSLAGGPNYGYTF. The CDR3 nucleotides read TGTGCCAGCAGCTTGGCCGGGGGACCTAACTATGGCTACACCTTC.

J is TRBJ1-1 and V is TRBV7-9; 7 bases match TRBD1. Germline lookup yields CDR1 SEHNR and CDR2 FQNEAQ (reference sequence). V shed 5 bases and J 10 bases; nucleotides not matched to a gene: 4. This CDR3 spans 11 amino acids. CDR3: CASSVTGLAFF. The CDR3 DNA sequence: TGTGCCAGCAGCGTGACAGGGTTAGCTTTCTTT.

The rearrangement joins TRBV28 to TRBJ2-1; no reliable D call. The CDR3 consists of 16 residues. The V gene lost 4 bases and the J gene lost 3 bases, with 16 bases spanning the gap. Germline V CDR1 and CDR2: MDHEN, SYDVKM. CDR3 in amino acids: CASSSPLPSVYNEQFF. As DNA, the CDR3 is TGTGCCAGCAGTTCCCCCCTGCCCTCCGTCTACAATGAGCAGTTCTTC.

This chain joins TRBV28 and TRBJ1-2, with D tentatively TRBD1 (5 bases). The V gene's germline CDR1 is MDHEN and CDR2 SYDVKM. Trimming left V 5 bases short and J 4 bases short, with 17 bases between. CDR3 size: 15 residues. CDR3 region: CASSIRRGSSYGYTF. CDR3 DNA: TGTGCCAGCAGTATAAGAAGGGGCTCTAGCTATGGCTACACCTTC.

The CDR3 protein is CASSFLSRRAFF. For the CDR3, the DNA is TGTGCCAGCAGTTTCCTTTCCCGGAGGGCTTTCTTT. The V gene is TRBV28, the J gene TRBJ1-1; no clear D. The CDR3 contains 12 residues. Trimming removed 3 bases at V and 11 bases at J, with 13 bases between. CDR1 and CDR2 from the germline V gene are MDHEN and SYDVKM.

The chain uses TRBV20-1 and TRBJ1-5; perhaps TRBD1 as D (5 bases). Trimming removed 6 bases at V and 4 bases at J, with 7 bases between. Germline loops: CDR1 DFQATT, CDR2 SNEGSKA (reference sequence). The CDR3 covers 11 residues. The CDR3 loop reads CSARGNQPQHF. The CDR3, as DNA: TGCAGTGCGAGGGGTAATCAGCCCCAGCATTTT.

The genes are TRBV6-6 and TRBJ1-5, with D perhaps TRBD1 (5 bases). The V end was cut by 6 bases, the J end by 6 bases, with 15 bases between. Germline V gene sequence: CDR1 MNHNY, CDR2 SVGAGI (reference sequence). The CDR3 is 14 amino acids. DNA for the CDR3: TGTGCCAGCAGAAGGGGCTCCGGGGCTCAGCCCCAGCATTTT. Its protein product is CASRRGSGAQPQHF.

This chain connects TRBV1 to TRBJ1-5; whether TRBD1, the table's D call, matches the DNA was not checked. TRBV1 is termed a pseudogene. The CDR3 runs to 18 residues. CDR3 sequence reads: CTSSQVRQGVASNQPQHF. The CDR3 nucleotides read TGCACCAGCAGCCAAGTTCGACAGGGGGTGGCGAGCAATCAGCCCCAGCATTTT.

The chain links TRBV18 to TRBJ2-1; no clear D. Germline lookup yields CDR1 KGHSH and CDR2 LQKENI. V lost 0 bases and J lost 10, with 10 bases in between. This CDR3 comprises 13 residues. CDR3 loop: CASSPPGGNEQFF. The CDR3 DNA follows: TGTGCCAGCTCACCACCGGGCGGAAACGAGCAGTTCTTC.

This chain connects TRBV10-3 to TRBJ2-7, with TRBD1 matching 11 bases. J was trimmed by 3 bases and V by 9 bases; bases with no gene match: 4. The CDR3 has 13 residues. Germline loops: CDR1 ENHRY, CDR2 SYGVKD. CDR3 loop: CAIAGTGGYEQYF. For the CDR3, the DNA is TGTGCCATAGCAGGGACAGGGGGCTACGAGCAGTACTTC.

Turning to this clone: Other nucleotide sequences in the sample specify the same CDR3. The chain has TRBV5-1 and TRBJ1-5; D is unclear. Trimming shortened V by 4 bases and J by 2 bases, and 7 bases separated the two germline ends. The germline CDR1 and CDR2 sequences are SGHRS and YFSETQ. The CDR3 spans 13 residues. CDR3 nucleotides: TGCGCCAGCAGCCTGGTCGGCAATCAGCCCCAGCATTTT. Amino acid sequence: CASSLVGNQPQHF.

The rearrangement uses TRBV5-1 and TRBJ2-7; D uncertain. CDR1 SGHRS and CDR2 YFSETQ come from the germline V gene. Trimming stripped 4 bases from V and 7 bases from J, with 15 bases between. The CDR3 spans 13 residues. The CDR3: CASSPRPSREQYF. As DNA, the CDR3 is TGCGCCAGCAGCCCCCGACCCTCCCGGGAGCAGTACTTC.

This chain uses TRBV4-2 with TRBJ2-1; 11 nucleotides agree with TRBD2. V shed 2 bases, J shed 8 bases, and the junction held 8 bases outside the gene matches. The CDR3 contains 16 residues. Per germline, CDR1 LGHNA and CDR2 YNFKEQ. The CDR3 loop reads CASSQLIAGGGYEQFF. In nucleotides, the CDR3 is TGTGCCAGCAGCCAACTAATAGCGGGAGGGGGGTATGAGCAGTTCTTC.

The CDR3 region has the DNA TGCGCCAGCAGTTGGAGGGAGAGTCAGCCCCAGCATTTT. Protein sequence: CASSWRESQPQHF. J is TRBJ1-5 and V is TRBV10-2; D gene unclear. Germline CDR1 and CDR2: WSHSY and SAAADI. This CDR3 is built from 13 residues. Trimming cost V 5 bases and J 6 bases, with 11 bases left between them.

This clone came up once. The chain couples TRBV5-8 to TRBJ2-3, with D possibly being TRBD1 (5 bases). This CDR3 region has 15 residues. The germline CDR1 and CDR2 sequences are SGHTS and YDEGEE. Trimming removed 4 bases at V and 1 base at J, with 13 bases between. The CDR3: CASSDQGYGTDTQYF. In DNA, the CDR3 is TGTGCCAGCAGCGATCAGGGATACGGCACAGATACGCAGTATTTT.

This rearrangement joins TRBV7-2 to TRBJ1-1; D perhaps matches TRBD1 (6 bases). CDR3 length equals 14 residues. The V end lost 4 bases, the J end lost 4 bases, and 13 bases lay between the germline ends. Germline CDR1 reads SGHTA; CDR2 reads FQGNSA. The CDR3 region is CASSSQQGGTEAFF. The CDR3, as DNA: TGTGCCAGCAGCTCCCAACAGGGTGGCACTGAAGCTTTCTTT. The full variable domain, in which reference TRBV7-2 and TRBJ1-1 provide the parts outside the CDR3, is GAGVSQSPSNKVTEKGKDVELRCDPISGHTALYWYRQSLGQGLEFLIYFQGNSAPDKSGLPSDRFSAERTGGSVSTLTIQRTQQEDSAVYLCASSSQQGGTEAFFGQGTRLTVV.

The chain is built from TRBV7-9 and TRBJ1-5; no firm D call. Trimming pared 1 base from V and 5 bases from J, leaving 3 bases between. Looked up from germline, CDR1 is SEHNR and CDR2 is FQNEAQ (reference sequence). CDR3 length: 12 residues. This chain's CDR3 is CASSLDYQPQHF. The CDR3 nucleotides read TGTGCCAGCAGCTTAGACTATCAGCCCCAGCATTTT.

This chain connects TRBV5-1 to TRBJ2-3; 10 bases match TRBD2. Germline V gene lookup returns CDR1 SGHRS and CDR2 YFSETQ. The CDR3 sequence is 14 residues long. V lost 2 bases, J lost 5 bases, and 2 bases stayed unmatched. Written as DNA, the CDR3 is TGCGCCAGCAGCTTCGGGACTAGCGAAGATACGCAGTATTTT. Residues: CASSFGTSEDTQYF.

The rearrangement links TRBV10-1 to TRBJ1-2, with a tentative D call TRBD1 (5 bases). The V end was cut by 6 bases, the J end by 4 bases, with 18 bases between. CDR3 length: 15 residues. Germline V gives CDR1 WNHNN, CDR2 SYGVQD (reference sequence). The CDR3 loop is CASSHTLDTSYGYTF. The DNA of the CDR3 is TGCGCCAGCAGCCATACCCTGGACACCTCCTATGGCTACACCTTC.

The CDR3 is CASSGTAGANYGYTF. The CDR3 DNA is TGTGCCAGCAGTGGGACAGCTGGGGCTAACTATGGCTACACCTTC. The rearrangement links TRBV28 to TRBJ1-2; 7 bases line up with TRBD1. After removal of 5 bases from V and 0 bases from J, the junction contained 6 bases not matched to a gene. Germline CDR1 and CDR2: MDHEN and SYDVKM. The CDR3 extends over 15 amino acids.

The genes are TRBV10-1 and TRBJ2-7, with unresolved D. The CDR3 is 14 residues long. Germline V gives CDR1 WNHNN, CDR2 SYGVQD (reference sequence). The ends were cut back, 5 bases at V and 2 bases at J, with 13 bases in the middle. Here the CDR3 reads CASSSSSQTYEQYF. CDR3 nucleotides: TGCGCCAGCAGTTCCTCCAGCCAAACCTACGAGCAGTACTTC.

In this sample, this clone turned up once. This chain links TRBV18 with TRBJ1-2; 10 positions agree with TRBD1. Germline CDR1 and CDR2: KGHSH and LQKENI. The CDR3 covers 14 residues. With V trimmed by 4 bases and J by 3 bases, 2 bases remained unmatched. The CDR3 here is CASSLGTGDYGYTF. The CDR3 DNA reads TGTGCCAGCTCACTAGGGACAGGGGACTATGGCTACACCTTC.

This clone was detected only a few times. The rearrangement joins TRBV7-6 to TRBJ1-6, with 10 bases fitting TRBD1. This CDR3 is built from 16 residues. The germline V gene has CDR1 SGHVS and CDR2 FNYEAQ. J lost 10 bases, V lost 4 bases, and 10 bases had no gene match. CDR3 coding DNA: TGTGCCAGCAGCTACGGCCGGGACAGGGGCGGCTCACCCCTCCACTTT. Encoded protein: CASSYGRDRGGSPLHF.

The chain employs TRBV28 and TRBJ1-2, with D possibly TRBD1 on 5 matching bases. Between the trimmed V and J ends, which lost 3 bases and 7 bases, there was a span of 12 bases. Germline lookup yields CDR1 MDHEN and CDR2 SYDVKM. The CDR3 is 13 residues long. The CDR3 reads CASSFAGGGGYTF. The DNA of the CDR3 is TGTGCCAGCAGTTTCGCCGGGGGAGGTGGCTACACCTTC.

This clone qualifies as medium-sized (0.01 to 0.1%). The DNA for the CDR3 is TGTGCCAGTAGTTGGTGGGACATGAACACTGAAGCTTTCTTT. Translating gives CASSWWDMNTEAFF. The chain couples TRBV19 to TRBJ1-1; possibly TRBD1 for D (6 bases). This CDR3 is 14 amino acids long. Germline values: CDR1 LNHDA, CDR2 SQIVND (reference sequence). V dropped 5 bases and J dropped 0 bases, with 10 bases sitting between them.

The rearrangement joins TRBV6-5 to TRBJ1-2; D is possibly TRBD1 (5 bases). Per germline, CDR1 MNHEY and CDR2 SVGAGI. This CDR3 has 12 amino acids. The V end lost 5 bases, the J end lost 8 bases, and 12 bases lay between the germline ends. The CDR3 sequence: CASSTFEGGYTF. DNA for the CDR3: TGTGCCAGCAGTACCTTCGAGGGGGGCTACACCTTC.

This clone has a single count. V usage is TRBV18 and J usage is TRBJ1-5; D not resolved. The CDR3 has 16 amino acids. Germline V gene lookup returns CDR1 KGHSH and CDR2 LQKENI. The V gene lost 5 bases and the J gene lost 0 bases, with 14 bases spanning the gap. The CDR3 loop is CASSSSSGSSNQPQHF. The CDR3 nucleotides are TGTGCCAGCTCATCCTCGTCCGGGAGTAGCAATCAGCCCCAGCATTTT.

The rearrangement links TRBV4-1 to TRBJ1-6; 7 bases are a match to TRBD1. CDR1 is MGHRA and CDR2 is YSYEKL in the germline V gene. The CDR3 sequence is 16 residues long. The V gene end was trimmed by 4 bases and the J gene end by 4 bases; junction bases not matched to a gene: 7. The CDR3 region has the DNA TGCGCCAGCAGCCGAGGACAGGCTGGTTATAATTCACCCCTCCACTTT. Its protein is CASSRGQAGYNSPLHF.